The 30 T cell receptor beta chains in this list originate from one sample, sequenced in a study of OX40 agonist ivuxolimab in advanced cancers. Profiling relied on immunoSEQ multiplex PCR, and the TCRdb table lists in-frame clones only, not all of them. Among approximately 22,000 clones listed, around 83% were seen once. The source material was CD4+ or CD8+ T cells sorted from blood, sampled in a trial of the OX40 agonist ivuxolimab. These receptors were collected from an adult with an advanced solid tumor such as melanoma, head and neck, liver or kidney cancer.

The rearrangement links TRBV6-5 to TRBJ2-7; the D gene could be TRBD1 or TRBD2 (6 bases each). Between the trimmed V and J ends, which lost 2 bases and 3 bases, there was a span of 11 bases. The CDR3 contains 14 residues. Germline CDR1 MNHEY, CDR2 SVGAGI. Here the CDR3 reads CASSYAGGVYEQYF. In DNA, the CDR3 is TGTGCCAGCAGTTACGCCGGGGGCGTCTACGAGCAGTACTTC.

V and J are TRBV29-1 and TRBJ2-5; possibly TRBD2 for D (5 bases). Trimming pared 0 bases from V and 2 bases from J, leaving 13 bases between. The CDR3 has 15 residues. In germline, CDR1 is SQVTM, CDR2 ANQGSEA. The CDR3 DNA reads as TGCAGCGTTGAAGATCTTCGGGCGGGTCAAGAGACCCAGTACTTC. Protein product: CSVEDLRAGQETQYF.

The chain is built from TRBV6-4 and TRBJ2-1, with 8 positions matching TRBD2. Germline V gives CDR1 MRHNA, CDR2 SNTAGT. V lost 1 base to trimming and J lost 8 bases; unmatched junction nucleotides: 4. The CDR3 is 14 residues long. The CDR3 DNA follows: TGTGCCAGCAGTGACTTCTCGGGAGGGTATGAGCAGTTCTTC. Its protein is CASSDFSGGYEQFF.

The V and J genes are TRBV28 and TRBJ2-7; 11 bases map to TRBD1. V shed 5 bases, J shed 4 bases, and the junction held 10 bases outside the gene matches. This CDR3 comprises 16 residues. CDR1 and CDR2 (germline): MDHEN, SYDVKM. CDR3 sequence: CASSQRTGGAGYEQYF. CDR3 sequence (DNA): TGTGCCAGCAGTCAGCGGACAGGGGGCGCCGGATACGAGCAGTACTTC. The full variable domain, completed using reference TRBV28 and TRBJ2-7, is DVKVTQSSRYLVKRTGEKVFLECVQDMDHENMFWYRQDPGLGLRLIYFSYDVKMKEKGDIPEGYSVSREKKERFSLILESASTNQTSMYLCASSQRTGGAGYEQYFGPGTRLTVT.

V usage is TRBV28 and J usage is TRBJ2-5; D is uncertain. CDR1 and CDR2 (germline): MDHEN, SYDVKM. Between the trimmed V and J ends, which lost 1 base and 4 bases, there was a span of 10 bases. CDR3 length: 14 residues. The CDR3 sequence is CASSLYSRRETQYF. For the CDR3, the DNA is TGTGCCAGCAGTTTATATTCGCGGCGAGAGACCCAGTACTTC.

V gene TRBV5-6 combines with J gene TRBJ1-2; 11 bases map to TRBD1. Germline V gives CDR1 SGHDT, CDR2 YYEEEE. The CDR3 spans 17 residues. Trimming removed 0 bases from V and 2 bases from J; junction bases left unmatched: 6. The CDR3: CASSLGGTGGKNYGYTF. The CDR3 bases are TGTGCCAGCAGCTTGGGCGGGACAGGGGGAAAGAACTATGGCTACACCTTC.

The V and J genes are TRBV11-2 and TRBJ2-1; 10 positions match TRBD1. With 5 bases clipped from V and 0 bases from J, the junction kept 4 bases outside the gene matches. The length of the CDR3 is 16 residues. Per germline, CDR1 SGHAT and CDR2 FQNNGV. The CDR3 sequence: CASSPWTGGSYNEQFF. The CDR3 nucleotides are TGTGCCAGCAGCCCCTGGACAGGGGGCTCCTACAATGAGCAGTTCTTC.

This clone is medium-sized by share. This sequence joins TRBV27 and TRBJ2-7; 7 bases map to TRBD2. CDR3 length equals 13 residues. CDR1 and CDR2 (germline): MNHEY, SMNVEV (reference sequence). Trimming removed 7 bases from V and 0 bases from J; junction bases left unmatched: 3. The CDR3 is CASTPGGSYEQYF. The CDR3 region has the DNA TGTGCCAGCACCCCGGGAGGCTCCTACGAGCAGTACTTC.

The chain couples TRBV5-6 to TRBJ2-1; 10 bases map to TRBD2. V was clipped by 2 bases and J by 1 base; unmatched bases: 0. Germline V gene lookup returns CDR1 SGHDT and CDR2 YYEEEE. The CDR3 spans 15 residues. The CDR3 loop reads CASSFSGRSYNEQFF. CDR3 bases: TGTGCCAGCAGCTTTAGCGGGAGGTCCTACAATGAGCAGTTCTTC.

A single count supports this clone. The rearrangement links TRBV5-8 to TRBJ1-1, with 7 positions matching TRBD1. CDR3 length equals 15 residues. CDR1 is SGHTS and CDR2 is YDEGEE in the germline V gene. J gave up 4 bases and V 0 bases, and 6 bases lay outside the gene matches. This CDR3 is CASSLAGGIGTEAFF. In DNA form, the CDR3 reads TGTGCCAGCAGCTTGGCAGGGGGAATAGGCACTGAAGCTTTCTTT.

The chain carries TRBV7-7 and TRBJ2-6, with D unclear. Germline CDR1 reads SSHAT; CDR2 reads FNYEAQ (reference sequence). V was cut by 5 bases and J by 5 bases, with 22 bases left in between. This CDR3 has 18 residues. CDR3 sequence (DNA): TGTGCCAGCAGCCAGTCCCTAGTGCCACAAAGTCGGGCCAACGTCCTGACTTTC. It translates to CASSQSLVPQSRANVLTF.

The sample holds one count of this clone. J is TRBJ1-2 and V is TRBV4-2, with unresolved D. Trimming removed 5 bases from V and 4 bases from J, with 14 bases in between. CDR1 and CDR2 (germline): LGHNA, YNFKEQ. This CDR3 is 14 amino acids long. Written as DNA, the CDR3 is TGTGCCAGCAGCTCCTCATCGGCCGCCTATGGCTACACCTTC. Residues: CASSSSSAAYGYTF.

This clone was detected a few times. This rearrangement joins TRBV28 to TRBJ1-1; D unclear. Trimming pared 3 bases from V and 5 bases from J, leaving 13 bases between. CDR3 length: 14 amino acids. Germline V gives CDR1 MDHEN, CDR2 SYDVKM. In DNA, the CDR3 is TGTGCCAGCAGTTTTCTTGATGGCGGGACTGAAGCTTTCTTT. Translating it yields CASSFLDGGTEAFF.

The CDR3 loop is CASSDSEQDTQYF. DNA for the CDR3: TGTGCCAGCAGTGACTCGGAACAAGATACGCAGTATTTT. V gene TRBV6-4 combines with J gene TRBJ2-3; D is undetermined. The CDR3 consists of 13 residues. V dropped 0 bases and J dropped 5 bases, with 6 bases sitting between them. Germline V gene sequence: CDR1 MRHNA, CDR2 SNTAGT.

The genes are TRBV7-9 and TRBJ2-7; D possibly corresponds to TRBD2 (5 bases). CDR1 and CDR2 from the germline V gene are SEHNR and FQNEAQ (reference sequence). This CDR3 has 16 amino acids. V was trimmed by 5 bases and J by 1 base, leaving 18 bases between them. The CDR3 sequence: CASSPRTGLPSYEQYF. DNA for the CDR3: TGTGCCAGCAGCCCCCGGACTGGACTTCCTTCCTACGAGCAGTACTTC.

V gene TRBV4-1 combines with J gene TRBJ2-7; 10 nucleotides align to TRBD2. Germline trimming cut 4 bases from V and 5 bases from J; bases unmatched to any gene: 8. Looked up from germline, CDR1 is MGHRA and CDR2 is YSYEKL. CDR3 size: 15 residues. The CDR3 sequence is CASSLGLAPAHEQYF. DNA of the CDR3: TGCGCCAGCAGCCTGGGACTAGCGCCAGCCCACGAGCAGTACTTC.

This sequence joins TRBV30 and TRBJ1-2; 7 nucleotides agree with TRBD1. The length of the CDR3 is 12 residues. Trimming took 3 bases from V and 7 from J; bases not matched to a gene: 5. Germline V lookup: CDR1 GTSNPN, CDR2 SVGIG (reference sequence). The CDR3 here is CAWRDRLPGYTF. CDR3 bases: TGTGCCTGGAGGGACAGGCTCCCTGGCTACACCTTC. Based on the CDR3 plus reference TRBV30 and TRBJ1-2, the full variable domain is SQTIHQWPATLVQPVGSPLSLECTVEGTSNPNLYWYRQAAGRGLQLLFYSVGIGQISSEVPQNLSASRPQDRQFILSSKKLLLSDSGFYLCAWRDRLPGYTFGSGTRLTVV.

The chain carries TRBV28 and TRBJ2-7, with 9 bases fitting TRBD1. Per the germline V gene, CDR1 is MDHEN and CDR2 is SYDVKM. The trim removed 10 bases at V and 3 bases at J, leaving 7 bases unmatched. This CDR3 comprises 13 residues. The CDR3 reads CATTPGQGYEQYF. In nucleotides, the CDR3 is TGTGCCACCACCCCGGGACAGGGCTACGAGCAGTACTTC.

The chain recombines TRBV27 with TRBJ2-1, with 14 bases aligning to TRBD2. This CDR3 spans 16 amino acids. Per germline, CDR1 MNHEY and CDR2 SMNVEV (reference sequence). Unmatched junction bases numbered 10, after V lost 7 bases and J lost 8 bases. CDR3 sequence: CASTFPGLAGGHEQFF. The DNA for the CDR3 is TGTGCCAGCACCTTCCCCGGACTAGCGGGAGGCCATGAGCAGTTCTTC.

In its sample, this clone was seen once. This rearrangement joins TRBV2 to TRBJ2-7, with TRBD2 matching over 13 bases. The CDR3 totals 14 residues. CDR1 and CDR2 (germline): SNHLY, FYNNEI. V gave up 2 bases and J gave up 6 bases; unmatched junction bases: 1. The CDR3 spells CASSERTSGSEQYF. The CDR3 nucleotides read TGTGCCAGCAGTGAACGGACTAGCGGGAGCGAGCAGTACTTC.

V usage is TRBV28 and J usage is TRBJ1-2; TRBD1 matches 7 bases. The CDR3 covers 17 residues. Germline CDR1 reads MDHEN; CDR2 reads SYDVKM. The V gene end was trimmed by 6 bases and the J gene end by 0 bases; junction bases not matched to a gene: 13. In nucleotides, the CDR3 is TGTGCCAGCAGACGTACGGGACAGTTGGATCCTAACTATGGCTACACCTTC. It yields the protein CASRRTGQLDPNYGYTF.

The chain couples TRBV28 to TRBJ2-5, with TRBD2 matching over 11 bases. This CDR3 spans 16 amino acids. Germline lookup yields CDR1 MDHEN and CDR2 SYDVKM. J lost 7 bases, V lost 5 bases, and 12 bases had no gene match. The CDR3 region is CASSPTSGILFGTQYF. CDR3 bases: TGTGCCAGCAGTCCGACTAGCGGGATCTTATTCGGGACCCAGTACTTC.

This sequence joins TRBV27 and TRBJ2-3; a possible D gene is TRBD2 (5 bases). The ends were cut back, 2 bases at V and 1 base at J, with 13 bases in the middle. Germline V gives CDR1 MNHEY, CDR2 SMNVEV (reference sequence). The CDR3 has 16 residues. The CDR3 DNA is TGTGCCAGCAGTTTAATAGCGCCCATCGGCACAGATACGCAGTATTTT. Translation: CASSLIAPIGTDTQYF.

The chain links TRBV14 to TRBJ2-5, with D perhaps matching TRBD1 (7 bases). Germline CDR1 is SGHDN and CDR2 is FVKESK. The CDR3 has 19 residues. Deletions cut 1 base from V and 5 bases from J, with 26 bases between. The CDR3 reads CASSQVSPVNRGGVETQYF. CDR3 coding DNA: TGTGCCAGCAGCCAAGTTTCGCCCGTAAACAGGGGCGGGGTGGAGACCCAGTACTTC.

This sequence joins TRBV12-5 and TRBJ2-7; TRBD2 aligns across 10 bases. V lost 8 bases to trimming and J lost 3 bases; unmatched junction nucleotides: 13. Germline V lookup: CDR1 LGHNT, CDR2 FRNRAP. The CDR3 contains 16 residues. CDR3: CASLAGAYFGDYEQYF. CDR3 in DNA: TGTGCTAGTCTAGCGGGAGCATATTTTGGTGACTACGAGCAGTACTTC.

This clone has more than one count but fewer than ten. The identical CDR3 is also encoded by other nucleotide sequences in the sample. The genes are TRBV30 and TRBJ1-4; unclear D gene. In germline, CDR1 is GTSNPN, CDR2 SVGIG (reference sequence). Between the trimmed V and J ends, which lost 3 bases and 6 bases, there was a span of 2 bases. The CDR3 extends over 10 amino acids. Here the CDR3 reads CAWRDEKLFF. The CDR3 DNA sequence: TGTGCCTGGAGAGATGAAAAACTGTTTTTT.

The chain joins TRBV7-9 to TRBJ2-7, with D maybe TRBD2 (6 bases). The CDR3 is 14 residues long. The germline V gene encodes CDR1 SEHNR and CDR2 FQNEAQ (reference sequence). Trimming cost V 5 bases and J 3 bases, with 14 bases left between them. CDR3 nucleotides: TGTGCCAGCAGCAGGGGCCTAGCGAGCTACGAGCAGTACTTC. It translates to CASSRGLASYEQYF.

The chain joins TRBV28 to TRBJ1-5; D uncertain. Per the germline V gene, CDR1 is MDHEN and CDR2 is SYDVKM. V was trimmed by 2 bases and J by 3 bases, leaving 11 bases between them. This CDR3 comprises 15 residues. For the CDR3, the DNA is TGTGCCAGCAGTTTAGGCAGCCTTACCAATCAGCCCCAGCATTTT. It encodes CASSLGSLTNQPQHF.

In its sample, this clone was seen once. The rearrangement links TRBV28 to TRBJ2-7; 8 bases are a match to TRBD2. This CDR3 spans 13 amino acids. CDR1 and CDR2 (germline): MDHEN, SYDVKM. V lost 7 bases and J lost 3; bases outside the gene matches: 5. The CDR3 here is CASIDSGNYEQYF. The CDR3 DNA sequence: TGTGCCAGCATCGATAGCGGGAACTACGAGCAGTACTTC.

V and J are TRBV28 and TRBJ1-2, with D uncertain. The ends were cut back, 3 bases at V and 4 bases at J, with 15 bases in the middle. The CDR3 runs to 15 residues. Germline V CDR1 and CDR2: MDHEN, SYDVKM. The CDR3 nucleotides read TGTGCCAGCAGTTTTGGACCGGGCTGGGCCTATGGCTACACCTTC. Translating gives CASSFGPGWAYGYTF.